The source of this T cell receptor beta chain is a study of T cell responses to AZD1222 COVID-19 vaccine. The protocol was immunoSEQ multiplex PCR, while the TCRdb copy is restricted to in-frame clones and leaves out a portion. This sample yields 130,000 or so clones, of which approximately 91% are seen a single time; about 6% belongs to the top ten. CDR3 length: 14 amino acids. The germline V gene encodes CDR1 SGDLS and CDR2 YYNGEE. Trimming removed 0 bases at V and 13 bases at J, with 19 bases between. This receptor was taken from an adult in good health. The sequencing used peripheral blood, collected on day 0 of AZD1222 vaccination. This chain uses TRBV9 with TRBJ1-2; possibly TRBD1 for D (5 bases). Here the CDR3 reads CASSVATGGVGSTF. The CDR3 coding sequence is TGTGCCAGCAGCGTAGCTACGGGGGGTGTCGGTAGCACCTTC.